This TCR beta chain was found in a study of OX40 agonist ivuxolimab in advanced cancers. About this clone: Its target is not known.

Profiling relied on immunoSEQ multiplex PCR, and the TCRdb table lists in-frame clones only, not all of them. Of some 76,000 clones in the sample, roughly 80% were seen once. Study results and limitations: Low normalized T-cell clonal expansion was also seen in some nonresponders. In general, CD8+ T cells held more expanded clones than CD4+ did, on average. Expanded peripheral T-cell antigen specificity went undetermined.

The length of the CDR3 is 13 residues. CDR1 is SQVTM, CDR2 ANQGSEA, per germline. Germline trimming cut 4 bases from V and 5 bases from J; bases unmatched to any gene: 5. Patients who had autoimmune disease history or got systemic immunosuppression were left out. The chain links TRBV29-1 to TRBJ2-5; TRBD1 matches at 9 bases. The TCR comes from an adult with an advanced solid tumor such as melanoma, head and neck, liver or kidney cancer. Sample: CD4+ or CD8+ T cells sorted from blood, taken in a trial of the OX40 agonist ivuxolimab. The CDR3 nucleotides are TGCAGCGTTGGAACAGGGGGCTTGGAGACCCAGTACTTC. As protein: CSVGTGGLETQYF.